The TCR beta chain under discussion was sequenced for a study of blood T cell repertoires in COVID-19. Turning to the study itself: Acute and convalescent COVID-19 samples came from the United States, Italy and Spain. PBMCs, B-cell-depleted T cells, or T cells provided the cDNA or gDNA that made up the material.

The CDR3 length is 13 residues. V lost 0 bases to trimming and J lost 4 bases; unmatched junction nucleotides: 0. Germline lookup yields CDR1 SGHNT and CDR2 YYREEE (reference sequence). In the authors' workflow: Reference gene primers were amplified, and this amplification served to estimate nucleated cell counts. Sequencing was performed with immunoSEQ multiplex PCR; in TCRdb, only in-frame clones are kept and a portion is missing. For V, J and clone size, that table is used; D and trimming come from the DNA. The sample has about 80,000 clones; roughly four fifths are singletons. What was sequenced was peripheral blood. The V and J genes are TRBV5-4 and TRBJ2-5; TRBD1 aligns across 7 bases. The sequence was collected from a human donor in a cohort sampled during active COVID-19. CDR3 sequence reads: CASSLGQGETQYF. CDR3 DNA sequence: TGTGCCAGCAGCTTGGGACAGGGAGAGACCCAGTACTTC.